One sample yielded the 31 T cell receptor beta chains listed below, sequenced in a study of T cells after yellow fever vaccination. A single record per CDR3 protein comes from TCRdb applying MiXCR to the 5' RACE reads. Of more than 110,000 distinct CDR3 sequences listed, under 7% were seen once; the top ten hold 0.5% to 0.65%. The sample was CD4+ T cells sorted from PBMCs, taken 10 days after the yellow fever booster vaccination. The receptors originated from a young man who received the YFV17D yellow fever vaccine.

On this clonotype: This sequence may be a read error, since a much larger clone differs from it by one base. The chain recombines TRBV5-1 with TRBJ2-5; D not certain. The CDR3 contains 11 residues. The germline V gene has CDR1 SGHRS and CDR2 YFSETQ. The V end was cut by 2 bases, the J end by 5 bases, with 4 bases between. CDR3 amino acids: CASSFNETQYF. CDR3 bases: TGCGCCAGCAGCTTCAATGAGACCCAGTACTTC.

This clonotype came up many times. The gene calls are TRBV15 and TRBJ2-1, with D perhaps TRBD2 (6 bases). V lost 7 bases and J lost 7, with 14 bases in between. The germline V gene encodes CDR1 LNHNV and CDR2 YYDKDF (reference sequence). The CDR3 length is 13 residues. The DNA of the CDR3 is TGTGCCACCACGGGGACTTATAGAAATGAGCAGTTCTTC. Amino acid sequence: CATTGTYRNEQFF.

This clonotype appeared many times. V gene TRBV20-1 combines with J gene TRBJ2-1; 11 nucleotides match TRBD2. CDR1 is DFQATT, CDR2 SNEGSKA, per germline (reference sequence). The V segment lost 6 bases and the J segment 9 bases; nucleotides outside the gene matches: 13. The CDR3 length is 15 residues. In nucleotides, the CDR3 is TGCAGTGCCGACCTTAGCGGGAGGGCCGGGGGTGAGCAGTTCTTC. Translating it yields CSADLSGRAGGEQFF.

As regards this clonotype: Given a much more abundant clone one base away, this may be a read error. Here the CDR3 DNA reads TGCAGTGCTAGAGTAAACATCCGAGAGCAGTACTTC. Translation gives CSARVNIREQYF. V usage is TRBV20-1 and J usage is TRBJ2-7; D not resolved. With 1 base removed from V and 7 bases from J, the gap between germline ends came to 11 bases. The length of the CDR3 is 12 residues. Germline V gene data show CDR1 as DFQATT and CDR2 as SNEGSKA (reference sequence).

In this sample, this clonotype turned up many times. CDR3 protein: CASSPGLAGGTDTQYF. The DNA for the CDR3 is TGCGCCAGCAGCCCCGGACTAGCGGGAGGTACAGATACGCAGTATTTT. This chain links TRBV5-1 with TRBJ2-3; 14 bases line up with TRBD2. Germline V gene sequence: CDR1 SGHRS, CDR2 YFSETQ. CDR3 size: 16 residues. After removal of 4 bases from V and 3 bases from J, the junction contained 4 bases not matched to a gene.

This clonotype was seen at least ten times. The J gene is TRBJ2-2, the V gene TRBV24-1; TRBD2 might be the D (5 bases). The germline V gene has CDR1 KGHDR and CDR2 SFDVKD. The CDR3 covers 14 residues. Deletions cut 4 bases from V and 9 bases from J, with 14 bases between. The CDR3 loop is CATSEGATVRELFF. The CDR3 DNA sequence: TGTGCCACCAGTGAGGGAGCCACGGTACGGGAGCTGTTTTTT.

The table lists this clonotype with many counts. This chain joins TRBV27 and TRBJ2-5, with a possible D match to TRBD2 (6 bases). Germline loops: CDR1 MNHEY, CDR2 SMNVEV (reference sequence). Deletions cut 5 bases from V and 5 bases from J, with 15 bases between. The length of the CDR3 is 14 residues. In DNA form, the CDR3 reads TGTGCCAGCAGTACGGGACTTTCGGGGGAGACCCAGTACTTC. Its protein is CASSTGLSGETQYF.

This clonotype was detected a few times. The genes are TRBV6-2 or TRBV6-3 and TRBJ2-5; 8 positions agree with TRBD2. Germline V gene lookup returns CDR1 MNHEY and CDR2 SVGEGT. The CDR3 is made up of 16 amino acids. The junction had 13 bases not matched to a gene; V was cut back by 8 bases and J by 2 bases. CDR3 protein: CASDAHLRGGQETQYF. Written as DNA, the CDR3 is TGTGCCAGCGATGCCCACCTCCGGGGGGGACAAGAGACCCAGTACTTC.

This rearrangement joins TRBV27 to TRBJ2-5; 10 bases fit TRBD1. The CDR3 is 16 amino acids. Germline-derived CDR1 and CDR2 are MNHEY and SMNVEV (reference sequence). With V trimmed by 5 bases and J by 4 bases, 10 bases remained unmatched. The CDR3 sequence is CASSISGTGVSETQYF. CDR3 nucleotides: TGTGCCAGCAGTATCTCCGGGACAGGGGTATCAGAGACCCAGTACTTC.

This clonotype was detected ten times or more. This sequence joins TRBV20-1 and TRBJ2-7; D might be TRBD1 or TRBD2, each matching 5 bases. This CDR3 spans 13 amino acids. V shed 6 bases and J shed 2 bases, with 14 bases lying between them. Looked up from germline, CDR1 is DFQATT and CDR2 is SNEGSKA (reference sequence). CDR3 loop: CSATSGLTYEQYF. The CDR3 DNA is TGCAGTGCGACGTCGGGGCTTACCTACGAGCAGTACTTC.

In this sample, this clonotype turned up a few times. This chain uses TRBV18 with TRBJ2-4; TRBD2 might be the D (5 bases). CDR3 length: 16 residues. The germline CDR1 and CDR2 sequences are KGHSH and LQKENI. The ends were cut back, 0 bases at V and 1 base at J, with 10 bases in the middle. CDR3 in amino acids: CASSPPQEVAKNIQYF. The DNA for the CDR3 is TGTGCCAGCTCACCACCGCAGGAGGTGGCCAAAAACATTCAGTACTTC.

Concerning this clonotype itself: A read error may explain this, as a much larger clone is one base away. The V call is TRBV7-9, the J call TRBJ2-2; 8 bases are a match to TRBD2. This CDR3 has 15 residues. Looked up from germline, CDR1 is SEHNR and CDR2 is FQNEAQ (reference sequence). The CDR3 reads CAGSLGLANTGELFF. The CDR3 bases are TGTGCCGGCAGCCTGGGACTAGCGAACACCGGGGAGCTGTTTTTT. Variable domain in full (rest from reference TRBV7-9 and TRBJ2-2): DTGVSQNPRHKITKRGQNVTFRCDPISEHNRLYWYRQTLGQGPEFLTYFQNEAQLEKSRLLSDRFSAERPKGSFSTLEIQRTEQGDSAMYLCAGSLGLANTGELFFGEGSRLTVL.

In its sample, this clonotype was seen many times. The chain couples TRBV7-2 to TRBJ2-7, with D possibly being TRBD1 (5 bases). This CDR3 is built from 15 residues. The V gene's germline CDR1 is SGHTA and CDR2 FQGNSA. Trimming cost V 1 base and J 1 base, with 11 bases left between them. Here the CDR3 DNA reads TGTGCCAGCAGCTTAGATGGCAGGACATCCTACGAGCAGTACTTC. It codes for CASSLDGRTSYEQYF.

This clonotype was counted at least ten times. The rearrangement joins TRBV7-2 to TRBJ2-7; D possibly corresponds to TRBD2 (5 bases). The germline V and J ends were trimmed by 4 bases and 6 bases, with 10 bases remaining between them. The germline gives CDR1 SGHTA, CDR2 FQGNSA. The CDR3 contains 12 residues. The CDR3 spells CASSSDFSEQYF. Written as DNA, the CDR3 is TGTGCCAGCAGCTCGGACTTCTCCGAGCAGTACTTC.

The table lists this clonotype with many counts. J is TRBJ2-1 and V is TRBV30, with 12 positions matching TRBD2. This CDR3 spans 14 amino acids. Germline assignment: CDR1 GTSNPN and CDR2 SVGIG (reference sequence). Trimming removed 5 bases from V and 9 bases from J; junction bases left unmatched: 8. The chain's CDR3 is CAWRTSGIFGEQFF. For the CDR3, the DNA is TGTGCCTGGCGGACTAGCGGGATCTTTGGTGAGCAGTTCTTC.

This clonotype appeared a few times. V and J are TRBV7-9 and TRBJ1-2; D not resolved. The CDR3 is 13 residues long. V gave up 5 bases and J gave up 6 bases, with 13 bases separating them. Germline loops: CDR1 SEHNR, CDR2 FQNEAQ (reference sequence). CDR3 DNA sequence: TGTGCCAGCAGCCCCAGTGAGGCTCATGGCTACACCTTC. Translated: CASSPSEAHGYTF.

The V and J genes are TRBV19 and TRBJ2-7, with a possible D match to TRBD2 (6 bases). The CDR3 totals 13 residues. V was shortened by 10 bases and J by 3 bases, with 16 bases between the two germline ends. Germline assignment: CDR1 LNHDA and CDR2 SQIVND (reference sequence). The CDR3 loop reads CATGDEGGYEQYF. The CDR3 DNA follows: TGTGCCACCGGGGACGAGGGAGGCTACGAGCAGTACTTC.

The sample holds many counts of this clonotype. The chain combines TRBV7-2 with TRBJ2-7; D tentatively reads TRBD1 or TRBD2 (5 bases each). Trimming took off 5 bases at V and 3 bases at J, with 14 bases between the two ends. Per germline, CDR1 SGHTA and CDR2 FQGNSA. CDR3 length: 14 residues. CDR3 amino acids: CASSRRDRDYEQYF. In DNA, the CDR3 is TGTGCCAGCAGCCGCCGGGACCGAGACTACGAGCAGTACTTC.

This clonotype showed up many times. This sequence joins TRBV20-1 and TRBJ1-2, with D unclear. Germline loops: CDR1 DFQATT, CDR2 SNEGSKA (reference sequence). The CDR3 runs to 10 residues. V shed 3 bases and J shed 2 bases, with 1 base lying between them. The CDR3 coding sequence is TGCAGTGCTAGGAACTATGGCTACACCTTC. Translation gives CSARNYGYTF.

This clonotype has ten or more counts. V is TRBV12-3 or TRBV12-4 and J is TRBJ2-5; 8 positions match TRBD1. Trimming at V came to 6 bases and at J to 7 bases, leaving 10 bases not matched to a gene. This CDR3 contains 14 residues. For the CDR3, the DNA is TGTGCCAGCAGCCACGGGACAGGTGGTGGGACCCAGTACTTC. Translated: CASSHGTGGGTQYF.

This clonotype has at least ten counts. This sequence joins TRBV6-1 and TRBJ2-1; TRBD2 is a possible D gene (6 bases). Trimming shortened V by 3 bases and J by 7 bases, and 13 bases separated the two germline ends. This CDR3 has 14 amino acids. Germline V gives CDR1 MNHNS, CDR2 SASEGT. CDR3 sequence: CASSELPGTNEQFF. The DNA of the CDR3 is TGTGCCAGCAGTGAGCTACCGGGGACTAATGAGCAGTTCTTC.

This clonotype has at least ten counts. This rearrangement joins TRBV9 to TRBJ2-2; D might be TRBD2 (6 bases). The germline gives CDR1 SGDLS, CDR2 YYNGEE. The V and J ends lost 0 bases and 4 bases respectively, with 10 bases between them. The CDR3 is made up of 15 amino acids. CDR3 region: CASSVGDSSTGELFF. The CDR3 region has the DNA TGTGCCAGCAGCGTAGGGGACTCATCCACCGGGGAGCTGTTTTTT.

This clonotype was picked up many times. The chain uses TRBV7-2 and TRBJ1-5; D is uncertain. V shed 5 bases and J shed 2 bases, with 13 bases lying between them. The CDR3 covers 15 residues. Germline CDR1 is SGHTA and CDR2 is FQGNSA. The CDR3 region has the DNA TGTGCCAGCAGCGTGGAAAGTATGGGCAATCAGCCCCAGCATTTT. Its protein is CASSVESMGNQPQHF.

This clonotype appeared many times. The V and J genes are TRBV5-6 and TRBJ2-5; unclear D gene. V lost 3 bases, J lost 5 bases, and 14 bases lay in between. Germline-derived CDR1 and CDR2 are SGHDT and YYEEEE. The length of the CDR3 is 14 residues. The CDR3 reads CASSSWAGLETQYF. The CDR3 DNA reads TGTGCCAGCAGCTCATGGGCTGGGTTGGAGACCCAGTACTTC.

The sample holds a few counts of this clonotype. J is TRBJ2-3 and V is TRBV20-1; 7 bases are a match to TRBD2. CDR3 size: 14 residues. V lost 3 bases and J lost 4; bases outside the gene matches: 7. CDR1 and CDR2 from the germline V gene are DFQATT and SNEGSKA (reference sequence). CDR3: CSASPAGAADTQYF. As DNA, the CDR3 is TGCAGTGCTAGTCCTGCGGGAGCGGCAGATACGCAGTATTTT.

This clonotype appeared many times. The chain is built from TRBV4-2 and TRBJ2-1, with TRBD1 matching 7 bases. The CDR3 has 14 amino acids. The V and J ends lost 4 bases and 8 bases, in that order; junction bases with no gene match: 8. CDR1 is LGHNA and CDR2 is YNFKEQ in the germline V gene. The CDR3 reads CASSRQGTSDEQFF. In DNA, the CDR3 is TGTGCCAGCAGCCGACAGGGAACTTCTGATGAGCAGTTCTTC.

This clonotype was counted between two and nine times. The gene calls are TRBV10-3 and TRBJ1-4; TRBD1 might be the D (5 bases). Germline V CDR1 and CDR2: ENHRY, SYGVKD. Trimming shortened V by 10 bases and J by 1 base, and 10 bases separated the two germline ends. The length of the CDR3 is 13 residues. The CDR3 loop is CATAQGTNEKLFF. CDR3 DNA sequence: TGTGCCACCGCGCAGGGAACTAATGAAAAACTGTTTTTT.

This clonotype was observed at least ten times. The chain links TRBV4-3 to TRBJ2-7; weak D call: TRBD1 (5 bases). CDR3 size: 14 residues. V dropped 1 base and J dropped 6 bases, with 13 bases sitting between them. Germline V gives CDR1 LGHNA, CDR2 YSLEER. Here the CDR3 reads CASSQGRQGGEQYF. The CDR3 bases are TGCGCCAGCAGCCAAGGCCGGCAGGGCGGCGAGCAGTACTTC.

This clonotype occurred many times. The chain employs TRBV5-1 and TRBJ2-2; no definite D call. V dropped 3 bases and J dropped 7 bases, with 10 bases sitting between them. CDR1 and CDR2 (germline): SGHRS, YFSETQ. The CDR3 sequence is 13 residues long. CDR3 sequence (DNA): TGCGCCAGCAGCTCGACTGAAAGCGGGGAGCTGTTTTTT. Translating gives CASSSTESGELFF.

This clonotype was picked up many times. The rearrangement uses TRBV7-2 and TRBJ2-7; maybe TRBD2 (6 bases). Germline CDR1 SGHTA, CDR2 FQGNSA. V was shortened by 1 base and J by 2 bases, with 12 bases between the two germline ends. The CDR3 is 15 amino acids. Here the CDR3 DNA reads TGTGCCAGCAGCTTAGTTTCGGGAGCTACCTACGAGCAGTACTTC. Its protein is CASSLVSGATYEQYF.

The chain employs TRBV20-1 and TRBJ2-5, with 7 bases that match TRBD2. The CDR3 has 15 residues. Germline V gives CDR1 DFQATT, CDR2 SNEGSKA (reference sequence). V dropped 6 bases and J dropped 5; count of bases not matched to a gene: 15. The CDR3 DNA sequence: TGCAGTGCCCTAGGGGCGGGAGCTGGGTGGGAGACCCAGTACTTC. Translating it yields CSALGAGAGWETQYF.